The 25 T cell receptor beta chains below come from one sample, sequenced in a study of blood T cell repertoires in COVID-19. TCRdb's table, derived via immunoSEQ multiplex PCR, lists solely in-frame clones and lacks some. The sample carries more than 400,000 clones, 80% to 95% recorded once. The sample was PBMCs or T cells enriched from blood (not recorded which). These receptors were taken from a man between 18 and 35 years old who had recovered from COVID-19.

The chain uses TRBV10-2 and TRBJ2-5; D unresolved. The V gene's germline CDR1 is WSHSY and CDR2 SAAADI. The CDR3 totals 13 residues. Trimming took 3 bases from V and 4 from J, leaving 9 bases between them. Written as DNA, the CDR3 is TGCGCCAGCAGTGATTCCAGAACAGAGACCCAGTACTTC. Translating gives CASSDSRTETQYF.

The chain employs TRBV28 and TRBJ2-1, with 11 nucleotides matching TRBD2. In germline, CDR1 is MDHEN, CDR2 SYDVKM. Germline trimming cut 5 bases from V and 4 bases from J; bases unmatched to any gene: 7. This CDR3 has 16 residues. CDR3 protein: CASSGVSGRGYNEQFF. CDR3 coding DNA: TGTGCCAGCAGTGGCGTTAGCGGGAGGGGATACAATGAGCAGTTCTTC.

The rearrangement links TRBV28 to TRBJ1-3, with TRBD1 matching over 9 bases. CDR1 is MDHEN and CDR2 is SYDVKM in the germline V gene. V was clipped by 3 bases and J by 1 base; unmatched bases: 7. This CDR3 contains 17 residues. CDR3 residues: CASSFPQGAQSGNTIYF. The CDR3, as DNA: TGTGCCAGCAGTTTTCCACAGGGGGCACAATCTGGAAACACCATATATTTT. Complete variable domain (other parts from reference TRBV28 and TRBJ1-3): DVKVTQSSRYLVKRTGEKVFLECVQDMDHENMFWYRQDPGLGLRLIYFSYDVKMKEKGDIPEGYSVSREKKERFSLILESASTNQTSMYLCASSFPQGAQSGNTIYFGEGSWLTVV.

The V call is TRBV3-1 (or the pseudogene TRBV3-2), the J call TRBJ1-2; 7 bases map to TRBD1. The CDR3 is 11 residues long. The V gene's germline CDR1 is LGHDT and CDR2 YNNKEL (reference sequence). V shed 9 bases and J 8 bases; nucleotides not matched to a gene: 6. The CDR3: CASQGEGGYTF. The CDR3 DNA is TGTGCCAGTCAGGGGGAAGGAGGCTACACCTTC.

The V and J genes are TRBV28 and TRBJ2-3, with 7 bases lining up with TRBD2. Looked up from germline, CDR1 is MDHEN and CDR2 is SYDVKM. The CDR3 runs 14 residues. Trimming cost V 3 bases and J 0 bases; bases outside gene matches: 0. The CDR3 sequence: CASSFSGSTDTQYF. The CDR3 DNA sequence: TGTGCCAGCAGTTTTAGCGGGAGCACAGATACGCAGTATTTT.

V and J are TRBV10-2 and TRBJ1-3; D is perhaps TRBD1 (5 bases). This CDR3 has 14 amino acids. The V gene's germline CDR1 is WSHSY and CDR2 SAAADI. The V end lost 2 bases, the J end lost 1 base, and 6 bases lay between the germline ends. This CDR3 is CASSETGSGNTIYF. Written as DNA, the CDR3 is TGCGCCAGCAGTGAGACAGGATCTGGAAACACCATATATTTT.

This rearrangement joins TRBV28 to TRBJ1-2; possibly TRBD1 for D (6 bases). V shed 5 bases and J shed 3 bases, with 19 bases lying between them. The germline gives CDR1 MDHEN, CDR2 SYDVKM. The CDR3 consists of 16 residues. CDR3 sequence (DNA): TGTGCCAGCAGTCTTGTGACGAAGGGGGGGGACTATGGCTACACCTTC. Translating it yields CASSLVTKGGDYGYTF.

This clone was counted once. This sequence joins TRBV11-2 and TRBJ2-5; maybe TRBD2 (6 bases). Germline CDR1 reads SGHAT; CDR2 reads FQNNGV. The CDR3 has 15 residues. Trimming took off 5 bases at V and 1 base at J, with 14 bases between the two ends. The CDR3 DNA is TGTGCCAGCAGCCCAAGTAGCGGAATCCAAGAGACCCAGTACTTC. Translating it yields CASSPSSGIQETQYF.

This chain uses TRBV24-1 with TRBJ2-5; D is perhaps TRBD1 (6 bases). The germline V and J ends were trimmed by 6 bases and 2 bases, with 9 bases remaining between them. This CDR3 is built from 13 residues. The germline V gene has CDR1 KGHDR and CDR2 SFDVKD. The CDR3 is CATSSQGQETQYF. The CDR3, as DNA: TGTGCCACCAGTAGCCAGGGGCAAGAGACCCAGTACTTC.

V gene TRBV12-3 or TRBV12-4 combines with J gene TRBJ2-1, with a weak D call TRBD1 (6 bases). V was shortened by 6 bases and J by 9 bases, with 15 bases between the two germline ends. CDR3 length equals 13 residues. The CDR3: CASSIGQSGEQFF. The CDR3 nucleotides read TGTGCCAGCAGCATAGGACAGAGCGGTGAGCAGTTCTTC.

This clone showed up just once. This chain joins TRBV7-2 and TRBJ1-1; TRBD1 matches at 7 bases. V trimming: 5 bases; J trimming: 4 bases; junction bases outside the gene matches: 7. Germline lookup yields CDR1 SGHTA and CDR2 FQGNSA. The CDR3 has 14 residues. The CDR3 loop is CASSARQGPTEAFF. The CDR3 bases are TGTGCCAGCAGCGCGAGACAGGGTCCCACTGAAGCTTTCTTT.

This clone was seen a single time. V is TRBV5-4 and J is TRBJ2-5, with 9 bases fitting TRBD2. Losses at the gene ends were 4 bases for V and 3 bases for J; bases not matched to a gene: 4. CDR3 length: 14 amino acids. Germline V gene sequence: CDR1 SGHNT, CDR2 YYREEE (reference sequence). The CDR3 region is CASSHGLAKETQYF. CDR3 in DNA: TGTGCCAGCAGCCACGGACTAGCGAAAGAGACCCAGTACTTC.

CDR3 nucleotides: TGTGCCAGCAGCTTGAAGGACTCGGCCGCGCAGTATTTT. Amino acids: CASSLKDSAAQYF. The chain combines TRBV7-9 with TRBJ2-3, with a weak D call TRBD2 (5 bases). Germline V gives CDR1 SEHNR, CDR2 FQNEAQ (reference sequence). Trimming shortened V by 3 bases and J by 10 bases, and 14 bases separated the two germline ends. CDR3 length: 13 residues.

The chain employs TRBV3-1 (or the pseudogene TRBV3-2) and TRBJ1-2; possibly TRBD1 for D (5 bases). The CDR3 covers 14 residues. V lost 4 bases and J lost 6, with 15 bases in between. Germline loops: CDR1 LGHDT, CDR2 YNNKEL (reference sequence). CDR3 loop: CASSPQVRRDGYTF. The CDR3, as DNA: TGTGCCAGCAGCCCACAGGTTAGACGGGATGGCTACACCTTC.

The chain recombines TRBV10-3 with TRBJ2-7, with 10 bases matching TRBD2. The CDR3 is 17 residues long. J gave up 8 bases and V 3 bases, and 16 bases lay outside the gene matches. In germline, CDR1 is ENHRY, CDR2 SYGVKD. The CDR3 is CAISDPEISGRVTQQYF. The CDR3 DNA reads TGTGCCATCAGTGATCCGGAAATCAGCGGGAGGGTCACGCAGCAGTACTTC.

The chain employs TRBV2 and TRBJ2-5; 12 positions agree with TRBD2. CDR1 is SNHLY and CDR2 is FYNNEI in the germline V gene. The CDR3 is 14 amino acids. Trimming removed 5 bases from V and 5 bases from J; junction bases left unmatched: 3. The CDR3 coding sequence is TGTGCCAGCAGTAGGCTAGCGGGAGGGGAGACCCAGTACTTC. It encodes CASSRLAGGETQYF.

The V and J genes are TRBV14 and TRBJ1-2; D may be TRBD1 (6 bases). Germline CDR1 and CDR2: SGHDN and FVKESK. This CDR3 contains 15 residues. V lost 4 bases and J lost 5, with 17 bases in between. CDR3 DNA: TGTGCCAGCAGCCGAGAGATCGGACAGAGTTATGGCTACACCTTC. The encoded protein is CASSREIGQSYGYTF.

The CDR3 DNA follows: TGTGCCAGCGCCTATGGAGCTGAAGCTTTCTTT. Residues: CASAYGAEAFF. This chain joins TRBV5-6 and TRBJ1-1; the D is unclear. With 7 bases removed from V and 6 bases from J, the gap between germline ends came to 10 bases. This CDR3 is built from 11 residues. Germline V gives CDR1 SGHDT, CDR2 YYEEEE. The full variable domain, its missing parts supplied by reference TRBV5-6 and TRBJ1-1, is DAGVTQSPTHLIKTRGQQVTLRCSPKSGHDTVSWYQQALGQGPQFIFQYYEEEERQRGNFPDRFSGHQFPNYSSELNVNALLLGDSALYLCASAYGAEAFFGQGTRLTVV.

The gene calls are TRBV19 and TRBJ2-1, with D possibly TRBD1 on 6 matching bases. Trimming took off 7 bases at V and 5 bases at J, with 12 bases between the two ends. The CDR3 is 13 residues long. CDR1 is LNHDA, CDR2 SQIVND, per germline (reference sequence). CDR3 residues: CASNQGTNNEQFF. In nucleotides, the CDR3 is TGTGCCAGTAATCAGGGGACCAACAATGAGCAGTTCTTC.

V usage is TRBV3-1 (or the pseudogene TRBV3-2) and J usage is TRBJ1-2; possibly TRBD1 for D (5 bases). Between the trimmed V and J ends, which lost 4 bases and 10 bases, there was a span of 13 bases. The CDR3 spans 12 residues. Germline CDR1 and CDR2: LGHDT and YNNKEL (reference sequence). CDR3 in amino acids: CASSPGEWDYTF. CDR3 DNA sequence: TGTGCCAGCAGCCCGGGGGAGTGGGACTACACCTTC.

This clone showed up just once. The chain recombines TRBV5-1 with TRBJ2-7; 14 bases match TRBD2. The CDR3 runs 17 residues. The germline CDR1 and CDR2 sequences are SGHRS and YFSETQ. The trim removed 2 bases at V and 4 bases at J, leaving 8 bases unmatched. CDR3 sequence reads: CASSFGLAGGSSYEQYF. The CDR3 DNA sequence: TGCGCCAGCAGCTTCGGACTAGCGGGAGGTTCCAGTTACGAGCAGTACTTC. The variable domain in full, with the rest retrieved from reference TRBV5-1 and TRBJ2-7, is KAGVTQTPRYLIKTRGQQVTLSCSPISGHRSVSWYQQTPGQGLQFLFEYFSETQRNKGNFPGRFSGRQFSNSRSEMNVSTLELGDSALYLCASSFGLAGGSSYEQYFGPGTRLTVT.

J is TRBJ1-6 and V is TRBV30; 7 nucleotides align to TRBD1. From germline, CDR1 is GTSNPN and CDR2 SVGIG (reference sequence). V shed 2 bases and J 3 bases; nucleotides not matched to a gene: 4. The CDR3 loop spans 15 amino acids. CDR3 nucleotides: TGTGCCTGGAGTCACAGGGGTGGCTATAATTCACCCCTCCACTTT. It codes for CAWSHRGGYNSPLHF.

The V and J genes are TRBV19 and TRBJ1-1; 9 bases map to TRBD1. The CDR3 runs to 14 residues. Germline lookup yields CDR1 LNHDA and CDR2 SQIVND (reference sequence). V trimming: 5 bases; J trimming: 4 bases; junction bases outside the gene matches: 5. DNA for the CDR3: TGTGCCAGTAGTGAACAGGGGGCGCCCACTGAAGCTTTCTTT. It yields the protein CASSEQGAPTEAFF.

V and J are TRBV5-1 and TRBJ1-3; the match to TRBD1 covers 10 bases. Trimming cost V 4 bases and J 8 bases; bases outside gene matches: 3. CDR3 size: 13 residues. In germline, CDR1 is SGHRS, CDR2 YFSETQ. CDR3 coding DNA: TGCGCCAGCAGCCCCGGACAGGGGGACACCATATATTTT. Amino acids: CASSPGQGDTIYF.

V gene TRBV27 combines with J gene TRBJ1-1; a weak D match, TRBD1 (5 bases). The CDR3 loop spans 14 amino acids. The germline V gene encodes CDR1 MNHEY and CDR2 SMNVEV (reference sequence). Trimming removed 7 bases from V and 2 bases from J, with 14 bases in between. CDR3 DNA: TGTGCCAGCAAGCGACAGACCATCAACACTGAAGCTTTCTTT. Residues: CASKRQTINTEAFF.